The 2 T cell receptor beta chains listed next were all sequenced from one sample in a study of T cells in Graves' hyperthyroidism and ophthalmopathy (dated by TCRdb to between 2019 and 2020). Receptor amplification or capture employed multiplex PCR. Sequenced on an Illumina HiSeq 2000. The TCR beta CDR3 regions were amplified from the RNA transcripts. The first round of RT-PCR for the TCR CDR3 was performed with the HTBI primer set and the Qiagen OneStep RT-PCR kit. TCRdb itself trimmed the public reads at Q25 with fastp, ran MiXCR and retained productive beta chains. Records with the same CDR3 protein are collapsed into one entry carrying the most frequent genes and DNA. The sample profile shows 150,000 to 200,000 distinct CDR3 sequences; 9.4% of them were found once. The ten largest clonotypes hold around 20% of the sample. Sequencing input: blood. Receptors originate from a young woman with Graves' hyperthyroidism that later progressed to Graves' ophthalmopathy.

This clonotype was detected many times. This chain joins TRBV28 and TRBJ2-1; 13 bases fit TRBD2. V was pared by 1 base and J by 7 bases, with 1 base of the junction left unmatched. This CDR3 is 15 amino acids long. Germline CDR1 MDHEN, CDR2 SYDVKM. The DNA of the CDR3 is TGTGCCAGCAGTTTATTACTAGCGGGGGGGAATGAGCAGTTCTTC. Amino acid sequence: CASSLLLAGGNEQFF.

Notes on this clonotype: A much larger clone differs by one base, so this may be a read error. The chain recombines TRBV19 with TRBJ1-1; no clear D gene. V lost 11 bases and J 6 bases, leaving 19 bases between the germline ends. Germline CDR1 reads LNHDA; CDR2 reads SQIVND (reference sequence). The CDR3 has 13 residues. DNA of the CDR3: TGTGCCTCACAAACTCAGGTTGGGGCTGAAGCTTTCTTT. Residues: CASQTQVGAEAFF.